The T cell receptor (beta chain) under discussion was sequenced for a study of T cell clonality in common variable immunodeficiency. The V gene's germline CDR1 is MNHNS and CDR2 SASEGT. This CDR3 comprises 15 residues. Of note for this clone: The read ends 3 residues before the CDR3 terminus; that terminus is restored from the germline J gene.

Clones were read by immunoSEQ multiplex PCR, and TCRdb kept only the in-frame ones, dropping some. The sample lists about 43,000 clones, none appearing once, the ten largest making up roughly 1.9%. The V call is TRBV6-1, the J call TRBJ1-2, with no clear D. The TCR was taken from a person aged 18 to 75 in good health. The sequenced sample was peripheral blood mononuclear cells. Incomplete CDR3 DNA: TGTGCCAGCAGTGAAGGGTCTTTCACCTCCTACGAC. Translation gives CASSEGSFTSYD. The full CDR3 protein is CASSEGSFTSYDYTF.